This entry lists 14 T cell receptor beta chains sequenced from one sample in a study of shared clonotypes between healthy human individuals. Positively selected for CCR7, the CD45RO-negative cells used as naive CD8 cells excluded terminally differentiated effector memory CD45RA+ cells. Using immunoSEQ multiplex PCR, the repertoire was profiled, and TCRdb retains in-frame clones only, with some absent. The sample records hundreds of thousands of clones, roughly 98% being singletons. The sequenced sample was naive CD8+ T cells sorted from blood. The receptors here all came from a man aged 25 to 45 in good health.

This rearrangement joins TRBV15 to TRBJ2-1, with 7 bases identical to TRBD1. Germline assignment: CDR1 LNHNV and CDR2 YYDKDF (reference sequence). The V and J ends lost 4 bases and 10 bases, in that order; junction bases with no gene match: 7. The CDR3 consists of 13 residues. The CDR3 is CATSTRGQREQFF. DNA for the CDR3: TGTGCCACCAGCACACGGGGACAGAGGGAGCAGTTCTTC.

This clone was observed a single time. The V gene is TRBV9, the J gene TRBJ1-3; D call uncertain. There are 12 residues in the CDR3. Germline V gene data show CDR1 as SGDLS and CDR2 as YYNGEE. V was shortened by 5 bases and J by 4 bases, with 7 bases between the two germline ends. CDR3 sequence reads: CASRDGGNTIYF. In DNA, the CDR3 is TGTGCCAGCAGGGACGGGGGAAACACCATATATTTT. The variable domain in full, completed from reference TRBV9 and TRBJ1-3, reads DSGVTQTPKHLITATGQRVTLRCSPRSGDLSVYWYQQSLDQGLQFLIQYYNGEERAKGNILERFSAQQFPDLHSELNLSSLELGDSALYFCASRDGGNTIYFGEGSWLTVV.

The chain employs TRBV15 and TRBJ2-2; D not certain. Trimming removed 3 bases from V and 8 bases from J, with 19 bases in between. The germline V gene has CDR1 LNHNV and CDR2 YYDKDF (reference sequence). The CDR3 runs to 16 residues. This CDR3 is CATSRSEISPFGELFF. The CDR3, as DNA: TGTGCCACCAGCAGGTCCGAAATAAGCCCCTTTGGGGAGCTGTTTTTT.

Points on this clone: The same CDR3 arises from other DNA sequences in this sample as well. This sequence joins TRBV27 and TRBJ2-1; TRBD2 matches at 8 bases. CDR1 and CDR2 from the germline V gene are MNHEY and SMNVEV (reference sequence). This CDR3 spans 15 amino acids. J lost 2 bases, V lost 2 bases, and 2 bases had no gene match. The CDR3 sequence is CASSLGLAAYNEQFF. The CDR3 region has the DNA TGTGCCAGCAGTTTAGGACTAGCAGCCTACAATGAGCAGTTCTTC.

The J gene is TRBJ1-5, the V gene TRBV18, with TRBD1 matching 7 bases. Germline values: CDR1 KGHSH, CDR2 LQKENI. The CDR3 runs 13 residues. V was pared by 2 bases and J by 7 bases, with 2 bases of the junction left unmatched. The CDR3 reads CASSPRGRQPQHF. The CDR3 bases are TGTGCCAGCTCACCAAGGGGGCGCCAGCCCCAGCATTTT.

This chain links TRBV4-2 with TRBJ1-4, with no clear D. CDR3 length: 14 residues. CDR1 LGHNA and CDR2 YNFKEQ come from the germline V gene. Trimming pared 1 base from V and 6 bases from J, leaving 9 bases between. CDR3 DNA sequence: TGTGCCAGCAGCCAAGTCGAAAGGGATGAAAAACTGTTTTTT. It yields the protein CASSQVERDEKLFF.

In regard to this clone: At the DNA level, this CDR3 is encoded by other sequences in the same sample as well. The chain has TRBV4-1 and TRBJ1-5; no firm D call. V was shortened by 0 bases and J by 6 bases, with 3 bases between the two germline ends. The CDR3 contains 12 residues. Germline V lookup: CDR1 MGHRA, CDR2 YSYEKL. The CDR3 is CASSQEGQPQHF. In nucleotides, the CDR3 is TGCGCCAGCAGCCAAGAGGGTCAGCCCCAGCATTTT.

The chain carries TRBV28 and TRBJ2-3; TRBD1 is a possible D gene (6 bases). V lost 3 bases and J lost 2, with 12 bases in between. This CDR3 is built from 15 residues. CDR1 and CDR2 (germline): MDHEN, SYDVKM. The CDR3 here is CASSFAGVVTDTQYF. DNA of the CDR3: TGTGCCAGCAGTTTCGCAGGGGTTGTCACAGATACGCAGTATTTT. The whole variable domain, filled in from reference TRBV28 and TRBJ2-3, reads DVKVTQSSRYLVKRTGEKVFLECVQDMDHENMFWYRQDPGLGLRLIYFSYDVKMKEKGDIPEGYSVSREKKERFSLILESASTNQTSMYLCASSFAGVVTDTQYFGPGTRLTVL.

This clone has a single count. The V and J genes are TRBV6-5 and TRBJ1-2, with D perhaps TRBD1 (6 bases). CDR1 and CDR2 from the germline V gene are MNHEY and SVGAGI. V dropped 6 bases and J dropped 6 bases, with 11 bases sitting between them. This CDR3 comprises 12 residues. The CDR3 nucleotides are TGTGCCAGCAGAGAACAGGGAAATGGCTACACCTTC. Translating it yields CASREQGNGYTF.

This chain connects TRBV7-2 to TRBJ1-2, with 8 bases aligning to TRBD1. V lost 5 bases to trimming and J lost 4 bases; unmatched junction nucleotides: 6. Germline V gene data show CDR1 as SGHTA and CDR2 as FQGNSA. The length of the CDR3 is 14 residues. CDR3 loop: CASSQGTGVYGYTF. The CDR3 nucleotides read TGTGCCAGCAGCCAAGGGACAGGAGTCTATGGCTACACCTTC.

This clone was observed once. The gene calls are TRBV6-1 and TRBJ1-1, with TRBD1 matching over 7 bases. The CDR3 is made up of 17 amino acids. V lost 3 bases, J lost 0 bases, and 10 bases stayed unmatched. The V gene's germline CDR1 is MNHNS and CDR2 SASEGT. CDR3: CASSEWQGVTMNTEAFF. In DNA, the CDR3 is TGTGCCAGCAGTGAGTGGCAGGGGGTTACTATGAACACTGAAGCTTTCTTT.

This sequence joins TRBV7-9 and TRBJ2-3; tentatively, D is TRBD2 (5 bases). In germline, CDR1 is SEHNR, CDR2 FQNEAQ (reference sequence). Trimming shortened V by 2 bases and J by 2 bases, and 8 bases separated the two germline ends. The CDR3 length is 14 residues. The CDR3 sequence: CASSLPGNTDTQYF. The CDR3 DNA is TGTGCCAGCAGCTTACCCGGGAACACAGATACGCAGTATTTT.

This chain joins TRBV6-5 and TRBJ1-1; D call uncertain. This CDR3 is built from 14 residues. V lost 2 bases to trimming and J lost 4 bases, with 11 bases between them. CDR1 and CDR2 from the germline V gene are MNHEY and SVGAGI. CDR3 in amino acids: CASSYGGEGTEAFF. The CDR3 DNA follows: TGTGCCAGCAGTTACGGTGGGGAGGGCACTGAAGCTTTCTTT.

The gene calls are TRBV5-5 and TRBJ2-5; D gene unclear. The V gene's germline CDR1 is SGHKS and CDR2 YYEKEE (reference sequence). V lost 4 bases and J 1 base, leaving 5 bases between the germline ends. The CDR3 totals 12 residues. The CDR3 DNA reads TGTGCCAGCAGCCCACCCCAAGAGACCCAGTACTTC. This gives the protein CASSPPQETQYF.